The 20 T cell receptor beta chains presented below share a single source sample, sequenced in a study of T cells in localized non-small cell lung cancer (dated by TCRdb to 2019 to 2021). Library method: the immunoSEQ multiplex PCR assay. The immuneACCESS repertoire file appears here via TCRdb, limited to in-frame rearrangements. These files lack a portion of the clones; in checked studies, under half of the deficit traces to unresolved V genes, and the cause of the others is not known. This sample has around 30,000 clones in its table, and more than 70% of those were observed once. Over 10% of the sample comes from the top ten. The sample in question was peripheral blood, obtained before any cancer treatment. The source of these receptors is a female donor of 60 years or more with stage III squamous cell lung carcinoma.

This rearrangement joins TRBV7-2 to TRBJ1-2; TRBD1 might be the D (5 bases). V lost 3 bases and J 7 bases, leaving 18 bases between the germline ends. Germline loops: CDR1 SGHTA, CDR2 FQGNSA. This CDR3 is built from 15 residues. The CDR3 protein is CASSFGTTASVGYTF. CDR3 bases: TGTGCCAGCAGCTTTGGGACCACGGCCTCAGTTGGCTACACCTTC. The variable domain in full, completed from reference TRBV7-2 and TRBJ1-2, reads GAGVSQSPSNKVTEKGKDVELRCDPISGHTALYWYRQSLGQGLEFLIYFQGNSAPDKSGLPSDRFSAERTGGSVSTLTIQRTQQEDSAVYLCASSFGTTASVGYTFGSGTRLTVV.

The chain uses TRBV7-2 and TRBJ2-1; D ambiguous. Germline V gene sequence: CDR1 SGHTA, CDR2 FQGNSA. V lost 1 base, J lost 6 bases, and 10 bases lay in between. The CDR3 is 14 amino acids. CDR3 in DNA: TGTGCCAGCAGCTTAGTAAGAGCTCCCAATGAGCAGTTCTTC. It translates to CASSLVRAPNEQFF.

The chain employs TRBV6-5 and TRBJ2-2; either TRBD1 or TRBD2 may fit D (5 bases each). CDR1 MNHEY and CDR2 SVGAGI come from the germline V gene. V was cut by 7 bases and J by 9 bases, with 18 bases left in between. The CDR3 runs to 14 residues. The CDR3 region is CASIPSGPRRELFF. The CDR3 DNA reads TGTGCCAGCATCCCCTCGGGACCCCGGAGGGAGCTGTTTTTT.

This clone was counted once. The junction does not match germline at one end; this may be a read error. The rearrangement uses TRBV7-7 and TRBJ2-5, with 9 bases matching TRBD2. Germline CDR1 SSHAT, CDR2 FNYEAQ (reference sequence). This CDR3 spans 16 amino acids. CDR3 region: CASSSRGGRAQETQYF. The CDR3 nucleotides read TGTGCTAGCAGCAGCCGGGGCGGGAGGGCCCAGGAGACCCAGTACTTC.

The CDR3 reads CASSSTREETQYF. In DNA, the CDR3 is TGTGCCAGCAGCTCCACCCGCGAAGAGACCCAGTACTTC. The J gene is TRBJ2-5, the V gene TRBV7-2; no clear D. Germline V gene lookup returns CDR1 SGHTA and CDR2 FQGNSA. The length of the CDR3 is 13 residues. V lost 4 bases to trimming and J lost 3 bases, with 9 bases between them.

The chain recombines TRBV19 with TRBJ2-7; 9 positions match TRBD1. Germline loops: CDR1 LNHDA, CDR2 SQIVND (reference sequence). J gave up 3 bases and V 7 bases, and 7 bases lay outside the gene matches. This CDR3 is built from 14 residues. CDR3 residues: CASKDRGINYEQYF. DNA for the CDR3: TGTGCCAGTAAAGACAGGGGGATTAACTACGAGCAGTACTTC.

This chain connects TRBV11-2 to TRBJ1-1, with a possible D match to TRBD1 (6 bases). V lost 2 bases and J lost 0, with 13 bases in between. The CDR3 runs to 16 residues. Germline values: CDR1 SGHAT, CDR2 FQNNGV. This CDR3 reads CASSLRGGRMNTEAFF. CDR3 DNA: TGTGCCAGCAGCTTAAGAGGGGGGCGCATGAACACTGAAGCTTTCTTT.

V is TRBV12-5 and J is TRBJ1-2; TRBD1 agrees at 8 bases. The CDR3 has 20 amino acids. V trimming: 0 bases; J trimming: 0 bases; junction bases outside the gene matches: 15. Germline CDR1 LGHNT, CDR2 FRNRAP. CDR3 DNA: TGTGCTAGTGGTTTGGTACAGCCCCCGGGACAGGCCTACCCTAACTATGGCTACACCTTC. This codes for CASGLVQPPGQAYPNYGYTF.

V usage is TRBV5-4 and J usage is TRBJ1-5; tentatively, D is TRBD1 (6 bases). This CDR3 region has 16 residues. Per the germline V gene, CDR1 is SGHNT and CDR2 is YYREEE (reference sequence). V was trimmed by 0 bases and J by 2 bases, leaving 12 bases between them. CDR3 residues: CASSLAGATGNQPQHF. CDR3 nucleotides: TGTGCCAGCAGCTTGGCGGGGGCCACGGGCAATCAGCCCCAGCATTTT.

The chain has TRBV7-9 and TRBJ1-2; 8 nucleotides agree with TRBD1. Germline V gene lookup returns CDR1 SEHNR and CDR2 FQNEAQ (reference sequence). The CDR3 has 12 amino acids. V lost 3 bases to trimming and J lost 8 bases; unmatched junction nucleotides: 2. CDR3 DNA sequence: TGTGCCAGCAGCTTTACAGGGGGAGGCTACACCTTC. As protein: CASSFTGGGYTF.

CDR3 nucleotide sequence: TGTGCCAGTATCAATGGAGAGACCCAGTACTTC. Translating it yields CASINGETQYF. The rearrangement links TRBV19 to TRBJ2-5; no definite D call. V dropped 7 bases and J dropped 4 bases, with 7 bases sitting between them. There are 11 residues in the CDR3. CDR1 and CDR2 from the germline V gene are LNHDA and SQIVND (reference sequence).

The chain is built from TRBV4-1 and TRBJ2-3; 10 bases match TRBD2. The V and J ends lost 0 bases and 1 base, in that order; junction bases with no gene match: 4. The CDR3 extends over 17 amino acids. From germline, CDR1 is MGHRA and CDR2 YSYEKL. CDR3 loop: CASSQDPGTSGTDTQYF. The CDR3 bases are TGCGCCAGCAGCCAAGACCCCGGGACTAGCGGCACAGATACGCAGTATTTT.

The rearrangement joins TRBV5-1 to TRBJ2-3; D perhaps matches TRBD1 (6 bases). CDR3 length: 15 residues. Germline CDR1 SGHRS, CDR2 YFSETQ. V dropped 4 bases and J dropped 1 base, with 13 bases sitting between them. DNA of the CDR3: TGCGCCAGCAGCGAAACAGGGATGGGCACAGATACGCAGTATTTT. Translating gives CASSETGMGTDTQYF.

The chain has TRBV28 and TRBJ2-1, with TRBD2 matching over 8 bases. V shed 11 bases and J 4 bases; nucleotides not matched to a gene: 10. The CDR3 spans 14 residues. CDR1 and CDR2 (germline): MDHEN, SYDVKM. CDR3 nucleotides: TGTGCCGCACTGCCAGGGACTAGATACAATGAGCAGTTCTTC. Its translation: CAALPGTRYNEQFF.

This chain joins TRBV6-1 and TRBJ2-7; TRBD2 agrees at 9 bases. The V gene's germline CDR1 is MNHNS and CDR2 SASEGT. V lost 4 bases and J lost 0; bases outside the gene matches: 7. The CDR3 is made up of 16 amino acids. The CDR3 sequence: CASSVHLAGSSYEQYF. CDR3 sequence (DNA): TGTGCCAGCAGTGTCCATCTAGCGGGGAGCTCCTACGAGCAGTACTTC.

This clone was detected a few times. This chain connects TRBV23-1 to TRBJ1-4, with 8 bases identical to TRBD1. TRBV23-1 is given ORF status, its function remaining uncertain. V gave up 1 base and J gave up 8 bases; unmatched junction bases: 6. The CDR3 has 15 residues. Written as DNA, the CDR3 is TGCGCCAGCAGTCAATTCCAGGGGGCCAAGGAAAAACTGTTTTTT. Amino acid sequence: CASSQFQGAKEKLFF.

The chain carries TRBV5-4 and TRBJ2-7; D remains ambiguous. CDR3 length: 14 residues. Trimming removed 1 base from V and 3 bases from J, with 11 bases in between. Germline lookup yields CDR1 SGHNT and CDR2 YYREEE (reference sequence). Written as DNA, the CDR3 is TGTGCCAGCAGCTTGTGGGGTGGGCACTACGAGCAGTACTTC. Translation: CASSLWGGHYEQYF.

The rearrangement uses TRBV10-1 and TRBJ2-3, with D tentatively TRBD1 or TRBD2 (6 bases each). Trimming took off 2 bases at V and 2 bases at J, with 26 bases between the two ends. The germline V gene encodes CDR1 WNHNN and CDR2 SYGVQD (reference sequence). This CDR3 contains 20 residues. This chain's CDR3 is CASSETSGGGVRTPTDTQYF. CDR3 in DNA: TGCGCCAGCAGTGAGACCTCCGGGGGCGGTGTAAGGACCCCCACAGATACGCAGTATTTT.

The chain joins TRBV5-8 to TRBJ2-7; D unresolved. The CDR3 runs to 13 residues. Germline loops: CDR1 SGHTS, CDR2 YDEGEE. Trimming cost V 1 base and J 10 bases, with 15 bases left between them. CDR3 sequence reads: CASSLHRPLDQYF. The DNA for the CDR3 is TGTGCCAGCAGCTTGCACAGACCGCTGGATCAGTACTTC.

This clone was picked up one time. The gene calls are TRBV18 and TRBJ2-3; 7 nucleotides align to TRBD1. The germline CDR1 and CDR2 sequences are KGHSH and LQKENI. V dropped 4 bases and J dropped 4; count of bases not matched to a gene: 5. The CDR3 runs 14 residues. As DNA, the CDR3 is TGTGCCAGCTCACAGACAGGGTTGGCAGATACGCAGTATTTT. Its translation: CASSQTGLADTQYF.